The TCR beta chain described here comes from a study of CD8 T cells in ankylosing spondylitis. General study findings and limits: According to the report, clones linked to the disease were significantly enriched in matched synovial fluid samples taken from ankylosing spondylitis patients.

With respect to this clonotype: Its cognate antigen is unknown.

In germline, CDR1 is MNHEY, CDR2 SVGEGT. Trimming cost V 5 bases and J 3 bases, with 17 bases left between them. This CDR3 has 16 amino acids. TCRdb analysed the 5' RACE reads with MiXCR anew, one entry per CDR3 protein. The table includes under 300,000 distinct CDR3 sequences, around 11% detected once. The TCR comes from a male donor with ankylosing spondylitis or in good health (not recorded which). Sequencing was performed on blood, either unsorted or a sorted T cell fraction (not recorded which). The J gene is TRBJ2-1, the V gene TRBV6-2 or TRBV6-3; a weak D match, TRBD2 (7 bases). CDR3 sequence: CASSPRGAGVYNEQFF. CDR3 DNA sequence: TGTGCCAGCAGTCCCCGGGGGGCGGGGGTCTACAATGAGCAGTTCTTC.